The sequence of this T cell receptor (beta chain) was determined in a study of T cells after posttransplantation cyclophosphamide (dated by TCRdb to the mid-2010s). Describing the broader study: Using TRB sequencing, the study followed how the T cell repertoire rebuilt after myeloablative bone marrow transplantation with posttransplantation cyclophosphamide given as GVHD prophylaxis. Samples from some 33 PTCy-treated patients and approximately 15 related bone marrow donors of those patients were subjected to antigen receptor sequencing. Blood from all 35 or so PTCy patients with 1-year posttransplant specimens was subjected to TRB sequencing. Up to roughly 3 additional blood samples from 2 to 5.2 years after transplant were also TRB-sequenced in 3 patients, as was pretransplant blood from a handful of patients. Because TRA and TRB clonality were tightly correlated in 9 samples, subsequent TCR analyses were focused on TRB only. Public TRB sequences were searched against a database of over 3,600 sequences associated with responses to pathogens, tumor antigens, self-antigens and alloantigens.

This clone was picked up many times. The antigen it binds to is not known. Base qualities are not at hand, and no much larger clone is one base apart. Genomic DNA was used for TRB sequencing, which was performed with the immunoSEQ assay at survey resolution or with the hsTCRB kit. The original pipeline was this. The immunoSEQ software handled the initial read processing, while the LymphoSeq R package was used for the repertoire analyses. Clonality was computed as 1 minus normalized Shannon entropy; Gini coefficient was also calculated for each TRB dataset. To infer phenotypes in unsorted samples, TRB sequences from sorted subsets of the recipient or donor were mapped onto unsorted samples from the same recipient. TCRdb stores this immuneACCESS table with in-frame sequences only. Part of the clones is absent; in the studies checked, under half of the shortfall reflects unresolved V genes, and no reason is known for the rest. The V and J calls and clone size are taken from that table; D and trimming were inferred from the DNA. The sample comprises under 25,000 clones, and every one was counted more than once. The ten largest make up approximately 7% of the sample.

On the day of marrow donation, related bone marrow donors gave peripheral blood samples. Mononuclear cells from peripheral blood and bone marrow were separated by Ficoll-Hypaque density centrifugation and then cryopreserved. Spanning cysteine to phenylalanine, the CDR3 consists of 14 amino acids. This entry keeps only the CDR3 DNA: 42 bases, framed from base 1. From a lookup of the germline V gene, CDR1 and CDR2 are LGHNA and YNFKEQ. The V end loses 4 bases and the J end loses 1 base, and a stretch of 10 bases separates them. Points the paper makes about the study in general: Donor-recipient similarity was low at 1-2 months but increased during the first year, and donor CD8+ memory clones often dominated later blood repertoires. The TRB repertoires of T cells infiltrating skin or the GI tract showed only limited overlap with the TRB repertoires found in blood. Across under 50 patients, recipient CMV seropositivity and CMV reactivation were highly associated with TRB clonality; PTCy diversity was similar to CNI/methotrexate controls.

This chain joins TRBV4-2 to TRBJ1-1; a tentative D match to TRBD1 spans 5 bases. The sequenced sample consisted of PBMCs. This clonotype originated in a woman between 55 and 75 years old in good health, CMV-negative, and a related stem cell transplant donor. The DNA reads TGTGCCAGCAGCCCACCCAGGGCGAACACTGAAGCTTTCTTT. This encodes CASSPPRANTEAFF.